The rows below give T cell receptor beta chains drawn from one sample of a study of cytomegalovirus exposure and HLA in healthy donors. The repertoire was sequenced with immunoSEQ multiplex PCR; TCRdb's copy has only in-frame clones and lacks some. The sample lists 130,000 or so clones, just under 85% occurring once. Sequencing used PBMCs. Receptors originate from a middle-aged woman in good health and CMV-seronegative. Both conserved end residues are part of each CDR3. Fields, in order: CDR3 protein, CDR3 DNA, clone size, V gene, D gene, J gene. A D gene is named only where the DNA matches it firmly. Rows give clone size only sometimes, using once, few, many, or a class for an expanded clone.

CASSVSGLPYNEQFF TGTGCCAGCAGTGTTAGTGGGCTTCCCTACAATGAGCAGTTCTTC NA TRBV2 NA TRBJ2-1
CASSESTSGRGNIQYF TGCGCCAGCAGTGAGTCGACCAGCGGGAGGGGAAACATTCAGTACTTC NA TRBV10-2 TRBD2 TRBJ2-4
CASSLGGSSDTQYF TGCGCCAGCAGCTTAGGTGGGAGCTCAGATACGCAGTATTTT NA TRBV5-1 NA TRBJ2-3
CASSEWAPTDSGNTIYF TGTGCCAGCAGTGAATGGGCCCCCACAGACTCTGGAAACACCATATATTTT NA TRBV2 NA TRBJ1-3
CASSSQASIGTGGYEQYF TGTGCCAGCAGCTCCCAAGCGTCGATCGGGACCGGGGGCTACGAGCAGTACTTC NA TRBV7-2 NA TRBJ2-7
CASSLYPRAYNEQFF TGTGCCAGCAGTTTATACCCACGGGCCTACAATGAGCAGTTCTTC once TRBV28 NA TRBJ2-1
CASSPWTVAYNEQFF TGTGCCAGCAGCCCTTGGACTGTCGCCTACAATGAGCAGTTCTTC NA TRBV14 NA TRBJ2-1
CASSVTGGTSEAFF TGTGCCAGTAGCGTGACAGGGGGAACATCGGAGGCTTTCTTT few TRBV19 TRBD1 TRBJ1-1
CASSPGGSKTGELFF TGCGCCAGCAGTCCCGGAGGTTCGAAAACCGGGGAGCTGTTTTTT few TRBV10-1 NA TRBJ2-2
CASSPRGSGRGETQYF TGTGCCAGCAGCCCCCGGGGTAGCGGGAGAGGGGAGACCCAGTACTTC NA TRBV13 TRBD2 TRBJ2-5
CASSPGLRAFF TGCGCCAGCAGCCCAGGGTTGCGGGCTTTCTTT once TRBV4-1 NA TRBJ1-1
CAISERQGGTFYGYTF TGTGCCATCAGTGAACGGCAGGGGGGTACTTTCTATGGCTACACCTTC NA TRBV10-3 TRBD1 TRBJ1-2
CASSGMGTGNYNEQFF TGTGCCAGCAGTGGGATGGGGACAGGGAATTACAATGAGCAGTTCTTC NA TRBV25-1 TRBD1 TRBJ2-1
CASSVEAGTGIGYGYTF TGTGCCAGCAGCGTCGAAGCCGGGACAGGGATTGGCTATGGCTACACCTTC NA TRBV9 TRBD1 TRBJ1-2
CASSLERLNTEAFF TGTGCCAGCAGTTTAGAGCGCCTGAACACTGAAGCTTTCTTT once TRBV28 NA TRBJ1-1
CASSLYPGNTIYF TGTGCCAGCAGCTTATATCCTGGAAACACCATATATTTT once TRBV11-3 NA TRBJ1-3
CASSEVSGTDTQYF TGTGCCAGCAGTGAAGTTAGCGGCACAGATACGCAGTATTTT NA TRBV2 NA TRBJ2-3
CASSLYLGQGGLNTEAFF TGTGCCAGCAGCTTATACTTGGGGCAGGGGGGCTTGAACACTGAAGCTTTCTTT NA TRBV11-2 TRBD1 TRBJ1-1
CASSLLWDTQYF TGTGCCAGCAGCCTACTATGGGATACGCAGTATTTT NA TRBV11-2 NA TRBJ2-3
CASSQGLAATYEQYF TGTGCCAGCAGCCAGGGACTAGCGGCCACCTACGAGCAGTACTTC NA TRBV5-4 TRBD2 TRBJ2-7
CASRKSSEANYGYTF TGTGCCAGTAGGAAAAGCTCCGAAGCTAACTATGGCTACACCTTC NA TRBV19 NA TRBJ1-2
CASSFRRNTEAFF TGTGCCAGCAGTTTTCGGAGGAACACTGAAGCTTTCTTT NA TRBV28 NA TRBJ1-1
CASNPPEGETQYF TGTGCCAGCAACCCCCCGGAGGGAGAGACCCAGTACTTC NA TRBV28 NA TRBJ2-5
CASSLAQVPGELFF TGTGCCAGCAGTTTAGCACAGGTTCCCGGGGAGCTGTTTTTT NA TRBV27 NA TRBJ2-2
CASSFPDQGWHGYTF TGTGCCAGCAGTTTCCCGGATCAGGGTTGGCATGGCTACACCTTC NA TRBV28 NA TRBJ1-2
CASSLGRGDTEAFF TGTGCCAGCAGTTTAGGCAGGGGGGACACTGAAGCTTTCTTT NA TRBV28 TRBD1 TRBJ1-1
CASSKQTGSNQPQHF TGTGCCAGTAGTAAACAGACAGGGAGCAATCAGCCCCAGCATTTT NA TRBV19 TRBD1 TRBJ1-5
CASSLLVDGTGSFTF TGTGCCAGCAGCTTGCTGGTGGATGGTACTGGGAGTTTCACCTTC NA TRBV5-5 NA TRBJ1-2
CASISTGDYGYTF TGTGCCAGCATCTCAACGGGGGACTATGGCTACACCTTC NA TRBV6-5 NA TRBJ1-2
CASSKEVRDRGIYGYTF TGTGCCAGCAGCAAAGAAGTCCGGGACAGGGGGATCTATGGCTACACCTTC NA TRBV21-1 NA TRBJ1-2
CASSLIFLASGRTGELFF TGCGCCAGCAGCTTGATCTTCTTGGCTAGCGGAAGAACCGGGGAGCTGTTTTTT few TRBV5-1 TRBD2 TRBJ2-2
CASSPHSRGLFF TGTGCCAGCAGCCCTCACTCCCGGGGATTGTTTTTT NA TRBV7-9 NA TRBJ1-4
CASRVTSGDSYEQYF TGTGCCAGCAGAGTTACTAGCGGGGATTCCTACGAGCAGTACTTC NA TRBV7-6 TRBD2 TRBJ2-7
CASSSGGSYGDTQYF TGTGCCAGCAGCTCGGGGGGTAGCTATGGAGATACGCAGTATTTT NA TRBV5-4 TRBD2 TRBJ2-3
CASNLVMGAGNTIYF TGTGCCAGCAACTTAGTAATGGGGGCAGGGAACACCATATATTTT NA TRBV7-9 NA TRBJ1-3
CASSEGGQGYEQYF TGTGCCAGCAGTGAAGGGGGACAGGGCTACGAGCAGTACTTC NA TRBV6-1 TRBD1 TRBJ2-7
CASHAGQGKANTGELFF TGTGCCAGTCATGCCGGACAGGGTAAAGCGAACACCGGGGAGCTGTTTTTT NA TRBV19 TRBD1 TRBJ2-2
CASSQDESGEAFF TGTGCCAGCAGCCAGGATGAGTCGGGGGAAGCTTTCTTT NA TRBV4-2 NA TRBJ1-1
CAGTVSGNTIYF TGTGCGGGCACGGTCTCTGGAAACACCATATATTTT NA TRBV2 NA TRBJ1-3
CASSVVGAGTEAFF TGTGCCAGCAGCGTAGTGGGGGCAGGCACTGAAGCTTTCTTT NA TRBV9 NA TRBJ1-1
CASSQVRGRGNTGELFF TGCGCCAGCAGCCAAGTAAGGGGGCGAGGCAACACCGGGGAGCTGTTTTTT NA TRBV4-3 TRBD1 TRBJ2-2
CAISESNNNAYEQYF TGTGCCATCAGTGAGTCGAATAACAACGCCTACGAGCAGTACTTC NA TRBV10-3 NA TRBJ2-7
CASSLGAGSAYEQYF TGTGCCAGCAGCTTAGGAGCAGGTTCGGCCTACGAGCAGTACTTC few TRBV7-7 NA TRBJ2-7
CASSPRATGMSTEAFF TGTGCCAGCAGCCCTCGTGCGACAGGGATGAGCACTGAAGCTTTCTTT few TRBV9 TRBD1 TRBJ1-1
CASSLALAGSYNEQFF TGTGCCAGCAGCTTAGCGCTAGCAGGCTCCTACAATGAGCAGTTCTTC few TRBV7-9 NA TRBJ2-1
CASGNGHRTYEQYF TGCGCCAGCGGCAACGGCCACAGGACCTACGAGCAGTACTTC NA TRBV5-1 NA TRBJ2-7
CARTVVRGNQPQHF TGTGCCAGAACAGTTGTCAGGGGCAATCAGCCCCAGCATTTT NA TRBV14 NA TRBJ1-5
CAITQGTLRDTEAFF TGTGCCATCACACAGGGGACGTTAAGGGACACTGAAGCTTTCTTT NA TRBV10-3 TRBD1 TRBJ1-1
CASSLSRTDSRLFF TGTGCCAGCAGTTTATCCCGGACGGACTCTAGACTGTTTTTT NA TRBV27 NA TRBJ1-4
CASSISGTSGDTQYF TGTGCCAGTAGTATAAGCGGGACTAGCGGAGATACGCAGTATTTT few TRBV19 TRBD2 TRBJ2-3
CASSLLGATGELFF TGTGCCAGCAGTTTATTGGGGGCGACCGGGGAGCTGTTTTTT NA TRBV28 NA TRBJ2-2
CASSFPGLSREQYF TGTGCCAGCAGCTTCCCGGGACTATCTCGGGAGCAGTACTTC NA TRBV7-2 TRBD2 TRBJ2-5